This T cell receptor beta chain originates from a study of T cells in Graves' hyperthyroidism and ophthalmopathy. Amplification yielded TCR beta CDR3 regions, with RNA transcripts as the source. The TCR CDR3 first-round RT-PCR relied on the HTBI primer set. Each CDR3 protein is one row after TCRdb ran MiXCR on the multiplex PCR reads. Seen here are hundreds of thousands of distinct CDR3 sequences, around 38% observed once, and the top ten hold more than 7%. No ophthalmopathy progression within 18 months constituted stable Graves' hyperthyroidism. At least ten counts were recorded for this clonotype. V shed 4 bases and J shed 10 bases, with 11 bases lying between them. Germline assignment: CDR1 SEHNR and CDR2 FQNEAQ (reference sequence). The CDR3 covers 13 residues.

The sample consisted of blood. This chain joins TRBV7-9 and TRBJ1-6; D is unclear. The origin of this receptor is a young man with Graves' hyperthyroidism. As DNA, the CDR3 is TGTGCCAGCAGCTCGCCCAACAAGTCACCCCTCCACTTT. It specifies CASSSPNKSPLHF.